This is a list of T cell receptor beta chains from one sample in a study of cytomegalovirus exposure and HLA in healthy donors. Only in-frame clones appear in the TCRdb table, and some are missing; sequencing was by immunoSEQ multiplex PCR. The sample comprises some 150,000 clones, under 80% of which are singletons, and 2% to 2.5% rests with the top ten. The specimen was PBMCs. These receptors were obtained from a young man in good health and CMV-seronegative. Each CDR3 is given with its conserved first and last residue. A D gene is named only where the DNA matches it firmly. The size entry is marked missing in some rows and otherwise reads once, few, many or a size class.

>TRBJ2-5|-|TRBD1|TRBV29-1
TGCAGCGTACGGGGACAGTACCAAGAGACCCAGTACTTC
CSVRGQYQETQYF
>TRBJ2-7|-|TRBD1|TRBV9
TGTGCCAGCAGCGTGTCCCCGGGACAGGGCGACGAGCAGTACTTC
CASSVSPGQGDEQYF
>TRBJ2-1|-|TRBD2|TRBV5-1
TGCGCCAGCAGCGGATTAGCGGGAGCCCAGGGTCGGCAGTTCTTC
CASSGLAGAQGRQFF
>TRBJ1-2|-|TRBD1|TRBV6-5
TGTGCCAGCAGTTACTCCCAGGGGGGAACTTATGGCTACACCTTC
CASSYSQGGTYGYTF
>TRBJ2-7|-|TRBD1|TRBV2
TGTGCCAGCAGCGTGGGACAGCCTCCCTACGAGCAGTACTTC
CASSVGQPPYEQYF
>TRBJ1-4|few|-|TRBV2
TGTGCCAGCAGTGTCGCAGGGAATGATCGAAAACTGTTTTTT
CASSVAGNDRKLFF
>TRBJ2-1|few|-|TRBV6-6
TGTGCCAGCATTCCATCAGGAGGCAATGAGCAGTTCTTC
CASIPSGGNEQFF
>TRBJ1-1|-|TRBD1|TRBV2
TGTGCCAGCGGGGGACAGGGGCAGACCACTGAAGCTTTCTTT
CASGGQGQTTEAFF
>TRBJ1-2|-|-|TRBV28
TGTGCCAGCAGTTTAACAGCTAACTATGGCTACACCTTC
CASSLTANYGYTF
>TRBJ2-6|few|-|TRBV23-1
TGCGCCAGCAGTCAATCGTTCAGGGCACCGGGGGCCAACGTCCTGACTTTC
CASSQSFRAPGANVLTF
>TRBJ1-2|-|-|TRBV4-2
TGTGCCAGCAGACAGAACCGAGGGTCTAACTATGGCTACACCTTC
CASRQNRGSNYGYTF
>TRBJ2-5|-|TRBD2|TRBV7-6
TGTGCCAGCAGCCTTAGCGGGGGCCAAGAGACCCAGTACTTC
CASSLSGGQETQYF
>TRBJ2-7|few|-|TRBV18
TGTGCCAGCTCACCACGGGGACAAAGGGACGAGCAGTACTTC
CASSPRGQRDEQYF
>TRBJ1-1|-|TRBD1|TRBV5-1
TGCGCCAGCAGCTGGAGGACAGGGGAGCCTGAAGCTTTCTTT
CASSWRTGEPEAFF
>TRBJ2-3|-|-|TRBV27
TGTGCCAGCAGTTTATTTGGAGGGAACACAGATACGCAGTATTTT
CASSLFGGNTDTQYF
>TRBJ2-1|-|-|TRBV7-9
TGTGCCAGCAGCTCCCCAGGGAAGAGTGAGCAGTTCTTC
CASSSPGKSEQFF
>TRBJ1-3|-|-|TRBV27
TGTGCCAGCAGTTTAGGGGGCGGAGGAAACACCATATATTTT
CASSLGGGGNTIYF
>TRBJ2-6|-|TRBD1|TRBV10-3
TGTGCCATCATGGGACAGGGGGCGGTCGCTGGGGCCAACGTCCTGACTTTC
CAIMGQGAVAGANVLTF
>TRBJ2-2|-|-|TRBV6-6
TGTGCCAGCAGCACAAACAGGGTGAACACCGGGGAGCTGTTTTTT
CASSTNRVNTGELFF
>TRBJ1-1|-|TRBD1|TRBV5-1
TGCGCCAGCAGCTTGGGGGACAGGGGCACTGAAGCTTTCTTT
CASSLGDRGTEAFF
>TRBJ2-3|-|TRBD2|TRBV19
TGTGCCAGTAGAGAGAAGCGGGGCCCCTCAGATACGCAGTATTTT
CASREKRGPSDTQYF
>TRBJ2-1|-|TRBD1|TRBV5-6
TGTGCCAGCAGCTTAAGACGGGACAGCTCCTACAATGAGCAGTTCTTC
CASSLRRDSSYNEQFF
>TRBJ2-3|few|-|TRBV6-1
TGTGCCAGCAGCGCCGACCGCTTGGGCATAGATACGCAGTATTTT
CASSADRLGIDTQYF
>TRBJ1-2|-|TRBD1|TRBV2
TGTGCCAGCAGTGCCGTAGGACAGGGACCGTATGGCTACACCTTC
CASSAVGQGPYGYTF
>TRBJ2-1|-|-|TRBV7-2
TGTGCCAGCAGCTTAGGGGCAGGGAATGAGCAGTTCTTC
CASSLGAGNEQFF
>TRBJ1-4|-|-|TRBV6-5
TGTGCCAGCAGTCCAAGGACAGAGGGTGAAAAACTGTTTTTT
CASSPRTEGEKLFF
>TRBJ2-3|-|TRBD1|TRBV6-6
TGTGCCAGCACTCCCGGACAGGGAGGAACAGATACGCAGTATTTT
CASTPGQGGTDTQYF
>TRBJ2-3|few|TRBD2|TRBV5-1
TGCGCCAGCAGCCTCTTGACTAGCGGAGGGGCAGATACGCAGTATTTT
CASSLLTSGGADTQYF
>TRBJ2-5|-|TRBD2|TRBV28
TGTGCCAGCAGGCATCTGACGGCGGGGGACCGCCGGGGGGAGACCCAGTACTTC
CASRHLTAGDRRGETQYF
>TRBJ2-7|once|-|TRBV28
TGTGCCAGCAGCTTCTACCGGACGGGGGCCTACGAGCAGTACTTC
CASSFYRTGAYEQYF
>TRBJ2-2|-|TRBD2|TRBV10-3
TGTGCCATCAGGGATAGCGGGGACTACACCGGGGAGCTGTTTTTT
CAIRDSGDYTGELFF
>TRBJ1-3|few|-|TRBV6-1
TGTGCCAGCAAGGTGTCGGGGATCTCTGGAAACACCATATATTTT
CASKVSGISGNTIYF
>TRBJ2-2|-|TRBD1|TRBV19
TGTGCCAGTAGGGACAGGGTAAGAGGGACCGGGGAGCTGTTTTTT
CASRDRVRGTGELFF
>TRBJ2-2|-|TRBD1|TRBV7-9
TGTGCCAGCAGCCCACAGGGACAGATGAACACCGGGGAGCTGTTTTTT
CASSPQGQMNTGELFF
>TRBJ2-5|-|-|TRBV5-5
TGTGCCAGCAGCCCTTCCCAGGTCGAGACCCGGTACTTC
CASSPSQVETRYF
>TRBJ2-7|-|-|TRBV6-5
TGTGCCAGCAGTTACACGTCGGGCTCCTACGAGCAGTACTTC
CASSYTSGSYEQYF
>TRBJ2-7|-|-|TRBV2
TGTGCCAGCAGCATAGGAGAGCAGACCTACGAGCAGTACTTC
CASSIGEQTYEQYF
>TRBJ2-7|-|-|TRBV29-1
TGCAGCGTTGAGGTTGAGGAGAGTGCTTCCTACGAGCAGTACTTC
CSVEVEESASYEQYF
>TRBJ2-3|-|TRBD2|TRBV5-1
TGCGCCAGCAGCGACGGGGGGTGGCGAGATACGCAGTATTTT
CASSDGGWRDTQYF
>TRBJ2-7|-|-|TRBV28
TGTGCCAGCACTAGTACAGGGTCACCCTACTACGAGCAGTACTTC
CASTSTGSPYYEQYF
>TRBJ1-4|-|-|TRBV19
TGTGCCAGTAGTGGAAACAGGGTATCTAATGAAAAACTGCTTTTT
CASSGNRVSNEKLLF
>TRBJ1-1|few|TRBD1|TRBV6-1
TGTGCCAGCAGTGAGTGGGACAGGGATCTAAGGAACACTGAAGCTTTCTTT
CASSEWDRDLRNTEAFF
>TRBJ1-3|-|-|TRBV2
TGTGCCAGCAGTTTAGACAGTCCCTCTGGAAACACCATATATTTT
CASSLDSPSGNTIYF
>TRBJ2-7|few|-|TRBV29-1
TGCAGCGTTTGGGGCCACGAGCAGTACTTC
CSVWGHEQYF
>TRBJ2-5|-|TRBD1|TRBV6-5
TGTGCCAGCAGTCTAGCCGGGACAGGGAAAGAGACCCAGTACTTC
CASSLAGTGKETQYF
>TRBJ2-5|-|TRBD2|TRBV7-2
TGTGCCAGCAGCCTCCCGGGTAGCGGGGAGGAGACCCAGTACTTC
CASSLPGSGEETQYF
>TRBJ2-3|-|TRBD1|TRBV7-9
TGTTCCAGCAGCTTTATACTGGACAGGGGAGGGCCAGATACGCAGTATTTT
CSSSFILDRGGPDTQYF